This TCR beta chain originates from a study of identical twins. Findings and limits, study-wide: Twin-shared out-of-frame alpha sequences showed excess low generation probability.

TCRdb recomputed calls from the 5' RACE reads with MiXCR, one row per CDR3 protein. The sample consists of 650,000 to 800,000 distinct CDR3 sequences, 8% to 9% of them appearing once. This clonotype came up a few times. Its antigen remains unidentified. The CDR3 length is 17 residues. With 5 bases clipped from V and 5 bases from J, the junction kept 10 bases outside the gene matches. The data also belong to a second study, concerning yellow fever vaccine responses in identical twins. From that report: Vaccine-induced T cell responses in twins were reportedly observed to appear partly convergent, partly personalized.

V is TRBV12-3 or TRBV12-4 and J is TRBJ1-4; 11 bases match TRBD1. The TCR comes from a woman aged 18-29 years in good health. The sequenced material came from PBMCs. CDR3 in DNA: TGTGCCAGCAGTACCGGGACAGGGGGATCCCGGAATGAAAAACTGTTTTTT. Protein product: CASSTGTGGSRNEKLFF.